This TCR beta chain was recorded in a study of B cell selection in AIRE deficiency (dated by TCRdb to the late 2010s). A note on the overall study: Researchers compared TCRbeta repertoires of sorted blood CD4+ conventional T cells and regulatory T cells in AIRE-deficient patients with those in healthy controls. The TCR-sequenced cohort comprised roughly 5 AIRE-deficient APECED patients and roughly 5 healthy control donors.

On the study overall, not on this receptor specifically: Only TCRbeta chains were sequenced; roughly a third of shared healthy-donor Treg sequences also occurred in healthy Tconv, possibly because of differing TCRalpha chains. Around 31% of Treg TCRbeta sequences shared among healthy donors appeared in patient Tconv cells, suggesting diversion of Treg-biased clones into the Tconv compartment. In AIRE-deficient patients, Tconv and Treg cells had TCRBV gene usage, CDR3 length and TCR diversity comparable to those in healthy donors. Among a few thousand shared Treg TCRbeta sequences, around 32% were found to be shared only among healthy donors and about 9% only among patients, suggesting that Treg selection is less efficient in the absence of AIRE. CDR3s were shorter in shared Treg sequences, reflecting a bias toward rearrangements that have few non-templated nucleotide insertions.

In regard to this clone: The antigen it recognizes is unknown. Base qualities are not recorded, but no much larger clone differs from it by a single base.

CD4+CD127+ cells were sorted as the conventional CD4 T cell population. Control samples were obtained from healthy donors who were not related to the patients. A FACSAria flow cytometer was used to sort the Tconv and Treg cells intended for TCRbeta sequencing. The sorted cells went into 5-ml round-bottom polystyrene tubes, and the dry cell pellets were then frozen at -80 degrees C until sequencing. Its CDR3 holds 13 amino acids, cysteine through phenylalanine. Only CDR3 DNA is held: 39 bases, read in frame from base 1. CDR1 and CDR2 (SGHDT, YYEEEE) derive from the germline V gene. The germline ends are 7 bases apart after V is trimmed by 2 bases and J by 4 bases. The immunoSEQ platform was used to sequence the TCRbeta chains. As for how the authors treated the data: Roughly 9.9x10^4 distinct in-frame TCRbeta sequences from patients and around 1.3x10^5 from healthy donors were obtained from pooled conventional T cell repertoires. Treg TCRbeta sequences found in two or more individuals were defined as public, and these public Treg TCRbeta sequences were then searched for in Tconv repertoires. Differences between groups were assessed using Mann-Whitney U tests with Bonferroni-Dunn correction in GraphPad Prism 7.03. TCRdb limited this immuneACCESS table to in-frame rearrangements with V and J called. A share of clones is missing; checked studies link under half to unresolved V genes, and the rest is unexplained. The V and J calls and clone size were taken over from that table, and D and trimming were inferred from the DNA. The sample profile shows about 25,000 clones; over 95% of them were found once. The ten largest clones capture roughly 0.26% of the sample.

Sequenced: CD4+CD127+ conventional T cells sorted from PBMCs. The sequence derives from a human donor in good health. The V and J genes are TRBV5-6 and TRBJ1-3; the D gene identity is not certain. The nucleotide sequence is given as TGTGCCAGCAGCTTAAAGGGAGGAAACACCATATATTTT. It translates as CASSLKGGNTIYF.